A selection of T cell receptor beta chains follows, all from one sample in a study of cytomegalovirus exposure and HLA in healthy donors. Sequencing used immunoSEQ multiplex PCR; TCRdb keeps in-frame clones, though not all of them. The data contain about 160,000 clones, roughly 90% of them seen just once; the ten biggest clones take up 5.5% to 6%. The sample consisted of PBMCs. These receptors were obtained from a woman in her thirties in good health and CMV-seronegative. Both conserved end residues are part of each CDR3. A D gene is named only where the DNA matches it firmly. Size is omitted from some rows. Given values are once, few, many or a class for expanded clones.

D,J,size,V,CDR3,DNA
TRBD2,TRBJ2-1,few,TRBV28,CASAVAGEVNEQFF,TGTGCCAGCGCTGTAGCGGGAGAGGTCAATGAGCAGTTCTTC
TRBD1,TRBJ1-3,-,TRBV29-1,CSVVTGGSSGNTIYF,TGCAGCGTCGTGACAGGGGGGAGCTCTGGAAACACCATATATTTT
-,TRBJ2-2,-,TRBV5-6,CASSPTTIPGELFF,TGTGCCAGCAGCCCAACGACGATCCCCGGGGAGCTGTTTTTT
TRBD1,TRBJ2-7,-,TRBV28,CASSSRDRVPYEQYF,TGTGCCAGCAGTTCGCGCGACAGGGTCCCTTACGAGCAGTACTTC
-,TRBJ1-6,-,TRBV9,CASSGGWGSPLHF,TGTGCCAGCAGCGGTGGGTGGGGTTCACCCCTCCACTTT
TRBD1,TRBJ1-2,-,TRBV27,CASSNRPGTVFYGYTF,TGTGCCAGCAGTAACCGACCCGGGACAGTATTTTATGGCTACACCTTC
TRBD2,TRBJ2-7,-,TRBV19,CASSIGLAGYEQYF,TGTGCCAGTAGTATAGGACTAGCGGGCTACGAGCAGTACTTC
-,TRBJ2-1,-,TRBV27,CASSLTGSYNEQFF,TGTGCCAGCAGTTTAACAGGATCTTACAATGAGCAGTTCTTC
TRBD1,TRBJ1-2,-,TRBV2,CASRNRGLGYGYTF,TGTGCCAGCAGAAACAGGGGGCTTGGCTATGGCTACACCTTC
TRBD2,TRBJ2-1,once,TRBV19,CASSIGLAGGSSTYNEQFF,TGTGCCAGTAGTATAGGACTAGCGGGGGGGAGCTCCACTTACAATGAGCAGTTCTTC
-,TRBJ1-2,few,TRBV6-5,CASSYKDRSPAGYTF,TGTGCCAGCAGTTATAAGGACAGAAGCCCCGCTGGCTACACCTTC
-,TRBJ2-4,-,TRBV6-6,CASMYGGWGIQYF,TGTGCCAGCATGTACGGGGGATGGGGCATTCAGTACTTC
-,TRBJ1-1,-,TRBV6-5,CASRSPGKAFF,TGTGCCAGCAGGTCGCCGGGGAAAGCTTTCTTT
-,TRBJ2-5,-,TRBV2,CASSGAGSGETQYF,TGTGCCAGCAGTGGGGCGGGATCAGGGGAGACCCAGTACTTC
TRBD2,TRBJ2-1,once,TRBV27,CASSQLAGTNEQFF,TGTGCCAGCAGTCAACTAGCGGGGACAAATGAGCAGTTCTTC
-,TRBJ1-1,few,TRBV6-5,CASSYSRGAWNTEAFF,TGTGCCAGCAGTTACTCTCGGGGGGCGTGGAACACTGAAGCTTTCTTT
TRBD2,TRBJ2-1,-,TRBV11-2,CASRSGGAVNEQFF,TGTGCCAGCAGAAGCGGGGGGGCCGTGAATGAGCAGTTCTTC
TRBD1,TRBJ1-4,-,TRBV28,CASSGAGTGGEKLFF,TGTGCCAGCAGTGGAGCCGGGACAGGGGGCGAAAAACTGTTTTTT
-,TRBJ2-3,-,TRBV11-1,CASSSSGRDTQYF,TGTGCCAGCAGCAGCTCCGGGCGGGATACGCAGTATTTT
TRBD1,TRBJ1-6,-,TRBV27,CASSSDRGLSPLHF,TGTGCCAGCAGTTCAGACAGGGGGCTTTCACCCCTCCACTTT
-,TRBJ2-3,-,TRBV28,CASSLPGGVTDTQYF,TGTGCCAGCAGCCTCCCCGGGGGAGTCACAGATACGCAGTATTTT
TRBD1,TRBJ2-2,-,TRBV9,CASSGDRGGTGELFF,TGTGCCAGCAGCGGTGACAGGGGTGGTACCGGGGAGCTGTTTTTT
-,TRBJ2-4,once,TRBV7-2,CASSSPTTTKNIQYF,TGTGCCAGCAGCTCACCGACTACTACCAAAAACATTCAGTACTTC
-,TRBJ1-1,once,TRBV7-6,CASSRQENTEAFF,TGTGCCAGCAGCCGACAGGAGAACACTGAAGCTTTCTTT
TRBD1,TRBJ2-1,-,TRBV6-5,CASRTGTFYNEQFF,TGTGCCAGCAGGACAGGGACCTTCTACAATGAGCAGTTCTTC
TRBD2,TRBJ2-3,-,TRBV28,CASNFGGRATDTQYF,TGTGCCAGCAATTTCGGCGGGAGGGCTACAGATACGCAGTATTTT
-,TRBJ2-7,-,TRBV5-1,CASSFRAPTEQYF,TGCGCCAGCAGCTTCCGGGCTCCGACCGAGCAGTACTTC
-,TRBJ1-4,-,TRBV9,CASSSGTTTNEKLFF,TGTGCCAGCAGCTCGGGGACAACAACTAATGAAAAACTGTTTTTT
-,TRBJ1-5,few,TRBV11-2,CASSLGPGPNQPQHF,TGTGCCAGCAGCTTGGGACCGGGACCAAATCAGCCCCAGCATTTT
TRBD1,TRBJ1-1,-,TRBV7-9,CASSSTGGNTEAFF,TGTGCCAGCAGCTCGACAGGGGGGAACACTGAAGCTTTCTTT
TRBD1,TRBJ1-4,-,TRBV7-6,CASSQTTGSGEKLFF,TGTGCCAGCAGCCAAACGACAGGGAGTGGTGAAAAACTGTTTTTT
-,TRBJ1-2,-,TRBV7-9,CASMSENYGYTF,TGTGCCAGCATGTCCGAAAACTATGGCTACACCTTC
-,TRBJ2-3,-,TRBV4-1,CASSQDSTGRVGTDTQYF,TGCGCCAGCAGCCAAGATTCCACGGGGCGGGTAGGCACAGATACGCAGTATTTT
-,TRBJ1-2,-,TRBV4-3,CASSQGRKPEGYTF,TGCGCCAGCAGCCAAGGGAGGAAACCTGAGGGCTACACCTTC
TRBD2,TRBJ2-7,-,TRBV11-2,CASSLGLLREGYEQYF,TGTGCCAGCAGCCTAGGCCTCCTCCGGGAGGGATACGAGCAGTACTTC
-,TRBJ1-2,-,TRBV15,CATSRVKGLDGYTF,TGTGCCACCAGCAGAGTGAAGGGGTTGGATGGCTACACCTTC